Below are 29 T cell receptor beta chains sequenced from a single sample in a study of beta chain features in type 1 diabetes. The study reverse transcribed the entire isolated RNA, so it sequenced expressed TCRB transcripts. Sequencing was performed with immunoSEQ multiplex PCR; in TCRdb, only in-frame clones are kept and a portion is missing. Of some 230,000 clones listed, over 7.5% are singletons. What was sequenced was naive CD4+ T cells from blood. The source of these receptors is a woman aged 18-35 years in good health.

This clone was counted only a few times. This chain joins TRBV30 and TRBJ2-7; tentative D call: TRBD1 (6 bases). CDR3 length: 13 amino acids. Per the germline V gene, CDR1 is GTSNPN and CDR2 is SVGIG (reference sequence). The V end was cut by 3 bases, the J end by 2 bases, with 11 bases between. The CDR3 bases are TGTGCCTGGAGCCCCGGACAGACCTACGAGCAGTACTTC. Translating it yields CAWSPGQTYEQYF. The complete variable domain, with remaining parts taken from reference TRBV30 and TRBJ2-7, reads SQTIHQWPATLVQPVGSPLSLECTVEGTSNPNLYWYRQAAGRGLQLLFYSVGIGQISSEVPQNLSASRPQDRQFILSSKKLLLSDSGFYLCAWSPGQTYEQYFGPGTRLTVT.

The rearrangement joins TRBV19 to TRBJ1-4; 7 positions match TRBD1. V lost 6 bases to trimming and J lost 5 bases; unmatched junction nucleotides: 12. CDR1 and CDR2 from the germline V gene are LNHDA and SQIVND (reference sequence). The CDR3 is 16 residues long. The CDR3 bases are TGTGCCAGTAGCCCTAACTGGGACAGAATGAATGAAAAACTGTTTTTT. Residues: CASSPNWDRMNEKLFF.

This clone appeared a single time. The J gene is TRBJ2-7, the V gene TRBV18, with 10 bases matching TRBD1. V shed 3 bases and J 2 bases; nucleotides not matched to a gene: 4. Germline CDR1 KGHSH, CDR2 LQKENI. The CDR3 loop spans 15 amino acids. CDR3 residues: CASSPGTGEAYEQYF. The CDR3 DNA follows: TGTGCCAGCTCACCCGGGACAGGGGAAGCCTACGAGCAGTACTTC.

The V call is TRBV27, the J call TRBJ1-5; TRBD1 might be the D (5 bases). The CDR3 has 18 amino acids. The germline V gene encodes CDR1 MNHEY and CDR2 SMNVEV (reference sequence). Trimming stripped 2 bases from V and 0 bases from J, with 17 bases between. The CDR3 loop is CASSLIGGAGHSNQPQHF. CDR3 nucleotide sequence: TGTGCCAGCAGTTTAATCGGTGGGGCAGGACATAGCAATCAGCCCCAGCATTTT.

This clone was counted a few times. The chain has TRBV4-1 and TRBJ2-5; 11 nucleotides align to TRBD1. V dropped 4 bases and J dropped 5; count of bases not matched to a gene: 9. CDR1 and CDR2 (germline): MGHRA, YSYEKL. The CDR3 is 16 residues long. CDR3 sequence (DNA): TGCGCCAGCAGCCCAGGACAGGGGGCCCAAACGGAGACCCAGTACTTC. Residues: CASSPGQGAQTETQYF.

A few counts support this clone. The rearrangement links TRBV11-2 to TRBJ1-4; 9 positions match TRBD1. J was trimmed by 5 bases and V by 5 bases; bases with no gene match: 9. CDR3 length: 16 amino acids. Germline lookup yields CDR1 SGHAT and CDR2 FQNNGV. The chain's CDR3 is CASSGYRTGANEKLFF. Written as DNA, the CDR3 is TGTGCCAGCAGCGGATACCGGACAGGGGCAAATGAAAAACTGTTTTTT.

CDR3 sequence: CASSSRGINSGANVLTF. The CDR3 bases are TGCGCCAGCAGCTCCAGGGGGATCAACTCTGGGGCCAACGTCCTGACTTTC. The V gene is TRBV5-1, the J gene TRBJ2-6, with TRBD1 matching over 7 bases. CDR1 and CDR2 (germline): SGHRS, YFSETQ. This CDR3 comprises 17 residues. V shed 3 bases, J shed 0 bases, and the junction held 6 bases outside the gene matches.

In this sample, this clone turned up a few times. V is TRBV5-1 and J is TRBJ2-7, with a tentative D call TRBD1 (5 bases). V was shortened by 4 bases and J by 0 bases, with 8 bases between the two germline ends. Germline CDR1 and CDR2: SGHRS and YFSETQ. This CDR3 region has 13 residues. CDR3 DNA sequence: TGCGCCAGCAGCCCGACAGTCTCCTACGAGCAGTACTTC. This sequence encodes CASSPTVSYEQYF.

This clone was detected only a few times. The chain is built from TRBV5-6 and TRBJ2-7, with 10 bases lining up with TRBD1. The CDR3 runs 13 residues. Germline V lookup: CDR1 SGHDT, CDR2 YYEEEE. V was clipped by 4 bases and J by 6 bases; unmatched bases: 4. CDR3 sequence (DNA): TGTGCCAGCAGCGGGGGACAGGGGCGCGAGCAGTACTTC. It is translated as CASSGGQGREQYF.

This chain links TRBV7-9 with TRBJ1-2; TRBD1 might be the D (5 bases). The germline CDR1 and CDR2 sequences are SEHNR and FQNEAQ (reference sequence). V was trimmed by 5 bases and J by 5 bases, leaving 12 bases between them. The CDR3 extends over 13 amino acids. The CDR3 protein is CASSPDSLYGYTF. CDR3 sequence (DNA): TGTGCCAGCAGCCCCGACAGCTTATATGGCTACACCTTC.

This clone has more than one count but fewer than ten. The gene calls are TRBV7-9 and TRBJ2-5; 7 bases agree with TRBD2. V lost 2 bases to trimming and J lost 4 bases; unmatched junction nucleotides: 7. Germline assignment: CDR1 SEHNR and CDR2 FQNEAQ (reference sequence). The CDR3 is 15 amino acids. CDR3 bases: TGTGCCAGCAGCTTAAGCCGAGGGGAGGGAGAGACCCAGTACTTC. This translates into CASSLSRGEGETQYF.

The V gene is TRBV6-5, the J gene TRBJ2-1; 12 bases match TRBD2. The V segment lost 6 bases and the J segment 10 bases; nucleotides outside the gene matches: 7. From germline, CDR1 is MNHEY and CDR2 SVGAGI. The CDR3 totals 14 residues. As DNA, the CDR3 is TGTGCCAGCAGCCGAGGACTAGCGGGACTAGAGCAGTTCTTC. Translated, it gives CASSRGLAGLEQFF.

This clone was detected a few times. The chain employs TRBV7-3 and TRBJ2-4; 8 bases fit TRBD2. The CDR3 totals 18 residues. Germline values: CDR1 SGHTA, CDR2 FQGTGA. Losses at the gene ends were 2 bases for V and 1 base for J; bases not matched to a gene: 10. Written as DNA, the CDR3 is TGTGCCAGCAGCTTATACGGGGGGGCCGCTACGGCCAAAAACATTCAGTACTTC. Translating gives CASSLYGGAATAKNIQYF.

This clone came up many times. The chain recombines TRBV4-2 with TRBJ2-5, with 9 nucleotides matching TRBD2. CDR1 and CDR2 (germline): LGHNA, YNFKEQ. The CDR3 is made up of 14 amino acids. V shed 2 bases, J shed 2 bases, and the junction held 0 bases outside the gene matches. CDR3 loop: CASSQLAGQETQYF. The CDR3 region has the DNA TGTGCCAGCAGCCAACTAGCGGGGCAAGAGACCCAGTACTTC.

This clone was counted only a few times. The chain carries TRBV5-1 and TRBJ2-1; 8 bases agree with TRBD2. The J segment lost 0 bases and the V segment lost 1 base, leaving 18 bases of the junction unmatched. In germline, CDR1 is SGHRS, CDR2 YFSETQ. The CDR3 covers 21 residues. The CDR3 bases are TGCGCCAGCAGCTTGTTAAGTCATTCGCGTGGAAGCGGGAGCTCCTACAATGAGCAGTTCTTC. As protein: CASSLLSHSRGSGSSYNEQFF.

The chain links TRBV2 to TRBJ1-4; 10 nucleotides align to TRBD1. Germline trimming cut 5 bases from V and 8 bases from J; bases unmatched to any gene: 5. The CDR3 runs to 14 residues. Germline-derived CDR1 and CDR2 are SNHLY and FYNNEI. The CDR3 DNA follows: TGTGCCAGCAGTCAGGACAGGGGGGAGGAAAAACTGTTTTTT. It translates to CASSQDRGEEKLFF.

The chain is built from TRBV7-9 and TRBJ2-3; TRBD1 matches 7 bases. The V gene's germline CDR1 is SEHNR and CDR2 FQNEAQ (reference sequence). CDR3 length: 14 amino acids. V was pared by 3 bases and J by 2 bases, with 2 bases of the junction left unmatched. CDR3: CASSLTGHTDTQYF. As DNA, the CDR3 is TGTGCCAGCAGCTTGACAGGGCACACAGATACGCAGTATTTT.

The chain links TRBV5-6 to TRBJ2-3; 9 bases fit TRBD2. The CDR3 is 16 residues long. V shed 0 bases, J shed 0 bases, and the junction held 2 bases outside the gene matches. The germline CDR1 and CDR2 sequences are SGHDT and YYEEEE. The DNA of the CDR3 is TGTGCCAGCAGCTTGGGACTAGCGGCTAGCACAGATACGCAGTATTTT. This translates into CASSLGLAASTDTQYF.

This clone was seen a few times. The chain uses TRBV11-2 and TRBJ2-2; D ambiguous. CDR3 length: 14 residues. Between the trimmed V and J ends, which lost 3 bases and 1 base, there was a span of 6 bases. CDR1 and CDR2 (germline): SGHAT, FQNNGV. CDR3: CASSFRVNTGELFF. Here the CDR3 DNA reads TGTGCCAGCAGCTTTCGGGTGAACACCGGGGAGCTGTTTTTT.

The gene calls are TRBV29-1 and TRBJ2-1; 14 bases fit TRBD2. CDR3 length: 14 residues. From germline, CDR1 is SQVTM and CDR2 ANQGSEA. Trimming cost V 7 bases and J 8 bases; bases outside gene matches: 7. CDR3 in amino acids: CSAEGLAGEDEQFF. Written as DNA, the CDR3 is TGCAGCGCTGAGGGACTAGCGGGAGAGGATGAGCAGTTCTTC.

This clone was picked up a small number of times. The genes are TRBV19 and TRBJ1-3; D is ambiguous. CDR1 and CDR2 from the germline V gene are LNHDA and SQIVND (reference sequence). With 5 bases removed from V and 2 bases from J, the gap between germline ends came to 13 bases. The CDR3 consists of 15 residues. CDR3 sequence (DNA): TGTGCCAGTAGTCCCCACCGTGGAGCTGGAAACACCATATATTTT. Its translation: CASSPHRGAGNTIYF. Full variable domain (missing parts from reference TRBV19 and TRBJ1-3): DGGITQSPKYLFRKEGQNVTLSCEQNLNHDAMYWYRQDPGQGLRLIYYSQIVNDFQKGDIAEGYSVSREKKESFPLTVTSAQKNPTAFYLCASSPHRGAGNTIYFGEGSWLTVV.

The CDR3 spells CASSVTGGKSPQHF. In nucleotides, the CDR3 is TGTGCCAGCAGCGTGACAGGGGGAAAGAGTCCCCAGCATTTT. V gene TRBV5-6 combines with J gene TRBJ1-5; TRBD1 matches at 9 bases. This CDR3 region has 14 residues. V shed 4 bases and J 10 bases; nucleotides not matched to a gene: 9. The germline CDR1 and CDR2 sequences are SGHDT and YYEEEE.

The chain joins TRBV30 to TRBJ2-7; 12 bases align to TRBD1. The CDR3 length is 15 residues. Germline-derived CDR1 and CDR2 are GTSNPN and SVGIG (reference sequence). Trimming cost V 8 bases and J 3 bases; bases outside gene matches: 11. The CDR3 here is CAAGPGTGGSYEQYF. The CDR3 bases are TGTGCCGCCGGACCCGGGACAGGGGGCAGCTACGAGCAGTACTTC.

The V call is TRBV19, the J call TRBJ1-1; D might be TRBD1 (6 bases). Germline-derived CDR1 and CDR2 are LNHDA and SQIVND (reference sequence). This CDR3 region has 14 residues. Trimming pared 5 bases from V and 5 bases from J, leaving 15 bases between. Here the CDR3 reads CASSGRWGRTEAFF. In DNA form, the CDR3 reads TGTGCCAGTAGTGGCAGGTGGGGGCGGACTGAAGCTTTCTTT.

A few counts support this clone. The chain employs TRBV9 and TRBJ1-6, with D tentatively TRBD1 (6 bases). This CDR3 has 15 residues. V shed 4 bases and J shed 15 bases, with 23 bases lying between them. From germline, CDR1 is SGDLS and CDR2 YYNGEE. The CDR3 coding sequence is TGTGCCAGCAGCTCGACGGCAGGGGCCCTCCAGCTCCTCCACTTT. This encodes CASSSTAGALQLLHF.

This clone was counted once. The CDR3 here is CAISSTASSGNTIYF. CDR3 coding DNA: TGTGCCATCAGTTCGACAGCGAGCTCTGGAAACACCATATATTTT. This chain uses TRBV10-3 with TRBJ1-3; possible D gene TRBD1, 5 bases. This CDR3 spans 15 amino acids. The germline V gene encodes CDR1 ENHRY and CDR2 SYGVKD. Trimming pared 5 bases from V and 0 bases from J, leaving 11 bases between.

This rearrangement joins TRBV27 to TRBJ1-1; no reliable D call. This CDR3 is built from 14 residues. With 8 bases removed from V and 4 bases from J, the gap between germline ends came to 17 bases. Germline lookup yields CDR1 MNHEY and CDR2 SMNVEV (reference sequence). CDR3 DNA: TGTGCCAGCGCGGTCCGGGGTGGGAGCACTGAAGCTTTCTTT. Translating gives CASAVRGGSTEAFF.

The V gene is TRBV19, the J gene TRBJ1-3, with D uncertain. Trimming pared 3 bases from V and 0 bases from J, leaving 15 bases between. Germline V CDR1 and CDR2: LNHDA, SQIVND (reference sequence). The CDR3 has 17 amino acids. As DNA, the CDR3 is TGTGCCAGTAGTATCACGGTACCCTCTCTCTCTGGAAACACCATATATTTT. This gives the protein CASSITVPSLSGNTIYF.

This clone was counted between two and nine times. The genes are TRBV7-9 and TRBJ2-7; D is possibly TRBD1 (6 bases). Trimming left V 7 bases short and J 4 bases short, with 17 bases between. CDR3 length: 14 residues. CDR1 is SEHNR and CDR2 is FQNEAQ in the germline V gene (reference sequence). The chain's CDR3 is CASTPGQTFYEQYF. CDR3 DNA: TGTGCCAGCACGCCCGGACAGACCTTTTACGAGCAGTACTTC.